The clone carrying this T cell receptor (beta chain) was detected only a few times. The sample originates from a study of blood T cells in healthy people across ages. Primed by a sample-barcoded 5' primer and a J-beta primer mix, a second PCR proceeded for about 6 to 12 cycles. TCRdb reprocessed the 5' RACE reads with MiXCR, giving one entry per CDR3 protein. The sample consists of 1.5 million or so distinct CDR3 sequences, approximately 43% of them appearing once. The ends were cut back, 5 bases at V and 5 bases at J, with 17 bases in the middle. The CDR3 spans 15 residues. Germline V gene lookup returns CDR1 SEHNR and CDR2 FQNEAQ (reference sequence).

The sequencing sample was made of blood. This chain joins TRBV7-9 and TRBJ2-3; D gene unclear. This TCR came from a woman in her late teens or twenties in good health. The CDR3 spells CASSTEVLFGDTQYF. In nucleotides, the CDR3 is TGTGCCAGCAGCACGGAAGTTTTATTTGGAGATACGCAGTATTTT.